Sequencing of this T cell receptor (beta chain) was carried out in a study of T cells in localized non-small cell lung cancer. Germline V gene sequence: CDR1 LNHDA, CDR2 SQIVND (reference sequence). The CDR3 has 13 residues. The V and J ends lost 4 bases and 8 bases respectively, with 14 bases between them. Libraries were prepared by immunoSEQ multiplex PCR; TCRdb keeps only in-frame clonotypes and omits some of them. The data contain fewer than 90,000 clones, 80% of them seen just once; the ten biggest clones take up roughly 19%. The sample here was PBMCs, taken before any cancer treatment. The receptor comes from a man aged 35 to 69 with stage II squamous cell lung carcinoma. The V call is TRBV19, the J call TRBJ1-2; tentatively, D is TRBD1 (6 bases). The CDR3 DNA reads as TGTGCCAGTAGTAGCGCCAGGGGATTAGGCTACACCTTC. Its protein product is CASSSARGLGYTF.